This section outlines one T cell receptor (beta chain) sequence together with its context. Vbeta (60) and Jbeta (13) primers were used in the PCR. Measured with immunoSEQ multiplex PCR; TCRdb has only the in-frame clones, and not every one. Found here are 150,000 to 200,000 clones, 60% to 85% of them singletons; the top ten hold roughly 7.4%. This specimen belongs to a study of cytomegalovirus exposure and HLA in healthy donors. V trimming: 5 bases; J trimming: 2 bases; junction bases outside the gene matches: 9. CDR1 and CDR2 (germline): SGHTA, FQGNSA. This CDR3 is built from 16 residues. V usage is TRBV7-2 and J usage is TRBJ2-3, with 8 nucleotides matching TRBD2. This TCR was sampled from a male donor in good health and CMV-seropositive. Sequenced input: PBMCs. The CDR3 bases are TGTGCCAGCAGCCCTCGGGGCGGGAGGTTCACAGATACGCAGTATTTT. Amino acid sequence: CASSPRGGRFTDTQYF.